Listed here are 28 T cell receptor beta chains from one sample, sequenced in a study of immune evolution from preneoplasia to lung adenocarcinoma. Some clones are missing from TCRdb's copy, which holds only in-frame ones; the method was immunoSEQ multiplex PCR. The sample records about 7,200 clones, roughly three quarters being singletons. Source material: FFPE adjacent normal lung tissue. Receptors originate from an older person with lung adenocarcinoma.

The rearrangement uses TRBV11-2 and TRBJ2-5, with 10 positions matching TRBD2. Trimming took 5 bases from V and 2 from J; bases not matched to a gene: 11. Germline V gives CDR1 SGHAT, CDR2 FQNNGV. The CDR3 consists of 17 residues. CDR3 region: CASSLLPTSGYQETQYF. The CDR3 DNA follows: TGTGCCAGCAGCCTCCTCCCGACTAGCGGGTATCAAGAGACCCAGTACTTC.

The chain employs TRBV27 and TRBJ2-3, with 8 bases matching TRBD1. This CDR3 has 14 residues. V was pared by 3 bases and J by 4 bases, with 3 bases of the junction left unmatched. From germline, CDR1 is MNHEY and CDR2 SMNVEV (reference sequence). DNA of the CDR3: TGTGCCAGCAGTTTTTACAGGGGGGCAGATACGCAGTATTTT. Amino acid sequence: CASSFYRGADTQYF.

V gene TRBV7-2 combines with J gene TRBJ2-1; D is unclear. The length of the CDR3 is 13 residues. Germline loops: CDR1 SGHTA, CDR2 FQGNSA. Trimming stripped 2 bases from V and 12 bases from J, with 14 bases between. CDR3: CASSLNLDGWQFF. CDR3 DNA: TGTGCCAGCAGCTTAAATCTAGACGGTTGGCAGTTCTTC. Based on the CDR3 plus reference TRBV7-2 and TRBJ2-1, the full variable domain is GAGVSQSPSNKVTEKGKDVELRCDPISGHTALYWYRQSLGQGLEFLIYFQGNSAPDKSGLPSDRFSAERTGGSVSTLTIQRTQQEDSAVYLCASSLNLDGWQFFGPGTRLTVL.

This chain uses TRBV30 with TRBJ1-2, with TRBD1 matching over 8 bases. Germline lookup yields CDR1 GTSNPN and CDR2 SVGIG (reference sequence). The CDR3 runs to 13 residues. Trimming at V came to 2 bases and at J to 4 bases, leaving 3 bases not matched to a gene. The DNA of the CDR3 is TGTGCCTGGAGTCCACAGGGGGTCTATGGCTACACCTTC. Amino acid sequence: CAWSPQGVYGYTF.

The chain combines TRBV15 with TRBJ2-3; 11 nucleotides line up with TRBD2. The length of the CDR3 is 16 residues. The trim removed 3 bases at V and 4 bases at J, leaving 6 bases unmatched. Germline CDR1 is LNHNV and CDR2 is YYDKDF (reference sequence). The CDR3: CATSSSVAGGADTQYF. CDR3 nucleotide sequence: TGTGCCACCAGCAGTTCCGTAGCGGGGGGGGCAGATACGCAGTATTTT.

J is TRBJ2-7 and V is TRBV27, with TRBD1 matching over 7 bases. V lost 4 bases to trimming and J lost 0 bases; unmatched junction nucleotides: 15. The CDR3 sequence is 18 residues long. In germline, CDR1 is MNHEY, CDR2 SMNVEV (reference sequence). The CDR3 nucleotides read TGTGCCAGCAGTTCCGGGACAGAGAAAACCAAAAACTCCTACGAGCAGTACTTC. Amino acid sequence: CASSSGTEKTKNSYEQYF.

This clone has more than one count but fewer than ten. The chain carries TRBV7-9 and TRBJ2-2, with a possible D match to TRBD1 (6 bases). Germline V gene lookup returns CDR1 SEHNR and CDR2 FQNEAQ (reference sequence). V lost 2 bases to trimming and J lost 3 bases, with 16 bases between them. The CDR3 runs 17 residues. The CDR3 loop is CASSLLPPGEDTGELFF. The CDR3 bases are TGTGCCAGCAGCTTACTTCCCCCAGGGGAAGACACCGGGGAGCTGTTTTTT.

This chain connects TRBV27 to TRBJ2-1; D not resolved. V shed 7 bases and J shed 3 bases, with 10 bases lying between them. Germline V gene sequence: CDR1 MNHEY, CDR2 SMNVEV (reference sequence). The CDR3 is 13 amino acids. CDR3 loop: CASKLGFYNEQFF. CDR3 nucleotides: TGTGCCAGCAAATTAGGGTTCTACAATGAGCAGTTCTTC.

V is TRBV4-1 and J is TRBJ2-5, with TRBD2 matching 7 bases. This CDR3 is 15 amino acids long. The V and J ends lost 5 bases and 5 bases, in that order; junction bases with no gene match: 11. The V gene's germline CDR1 is MGHRA and CDR2 YSYEKL. Here the CDR3 reads CASSFRAQGGETQYF. The CDR3 region has the DNA TGCGCCAGCAGCTTTAGGGCCCAGGGAGGGGAGACCCAGTACTTC.

The chain couples TRBV5-4 to TRBJ2-6; D possibly corresponds to TRBD2 (6 bases). The CDR3 extends over 18 amino acids. The V end was cut by 0 bases, the J end by 4 bases, with 17 bases between. Germline CDR1 reads SGHNT; CDR2 reads YYREEE (reference sequence). This CDR3 is CASSLELALEGGANVLTF. Here the CDR3 DNA reads TGTGCCAGCAGCTTGGAACTAGCTCTTGAAGGAGGGGCCAACGTCCTGACTTTC.

J is TRBJ2-7 and V is TRBV15, with TRBD1 identical over 9 bases. Losses at the gene ends were 3 bases for V and 7 bases for J; bases not matched to a gene: 10. Germline lookup yields CDR1 LNHNV and CDR2 YYDKDF (reference sequence). This CDR3 contains 15 residues. This CDR3 reads CATSSVGTGRREQYF. The CDR3 DNA follows: TGTGCCACCAGCAGTGTGGGGACAGGGAGGAGGGAGCAGTACTTC.

The rearrangement links TRBV29-1 to TRBJ1-2; 9 bases are a match to TRBD1. J gave up 8 bases and V 5 bases, and 6 bases lay outside the gene matches. The CDR3 has 12 residues. Germline values: CDR1 SQVTM, CDR2 ANQGSEA. The CDR3 sequence: CSVQQGAGGYTF. CDR3 DNA: TGCAGCGTTCAACAGGGGGCTGGCGGCTACACCTTC.

The table lists this clone with a count of one. The chain combines TRBV9 with TRBJ1-1; a weak D match, TRBD1 (5 bases). V lost 2 bases and J lost 0, with 14 bases in between. The CDR3 runs 16 residues. Germline lookup yields CDR1 SGDLS and CDR2 YYNGEE. CDR3 DNA: TGTGCCAGCAGCGTTGGTCTAGAAGGGGTGAACACTGAAGCTTTCTTT. Encoded protein: CASSVGLEGVNTEAFF.

The chain carries TRBV20-1 and TRBJ2-3; D gene unclear. Trimming took off 6 bases at V and 6 bases at J, with 10 bases between the two ends. Germline values: CDR1 DFQATT, CDR2 SNEGSKA (reference sequence). The CDR3 extends over 11 amino acids. The CDR3 region is CSAALRDTQYF. DNA for the CDR3: TGCAGTGCAGCCTTGCGGGATACGCAGTATTTT.

This clone is categorized as large. The chain has TRBV9 and TRBJ2-7; D unclear. Germline V gives CDR1 SGDLS, CDR2 YYNGEE. Trimming shortened V by 4 bases and J by 3 bases, and 20 bases separated the two germline ends. CDR3 length: 16 residues. In DNA form, the CDR3 reads TGTGCCAGCAGCCCCCAGGCTGACATGGGGTACTACGAGCAGTACTTC. This encodes CASSPQADMGYYEQYF.

V gene TRBV7-9 combines with J gene TRBJ1-2; TRBD1 is a possible D gene (5 bases). The germline V and J ends were trimmed by 3 bases and 4 bases, with 12 bases remaining between them. CDR1 is SEHNR and CDR2 is FQNEAQ in the germline V gene (reference sequence). CDR3 length: 14 residues. CDR3 bases: TGTGCCAGCAGCTTGGCCGGGACGGCCTATGGCTACACCTTC. Amino acids: CASSLAGTAYGYTF.

Of note for this clone: This specimen includes other DNA sequences encoding the same CDR3. The rearrangement links TRBV4-1 to TRBJ1-5; D perhaps matches TRBD1 (5 bases). The V and J ends lost 1 base and 8 bases respectively, with 6 bases between them. The CDR3 has 12 residues. CDR1 MGHRA and CDR2 YSYEKL come from the germline V gene. The CDR3 nucleotides are TGCGCCAGCAGCCAAGGGGGGGAGCCCCAGCATTTT. This codes for CASSQGGEPQHF.

The chain combines TRBV29-1 with TRBJ1-1, with D unresolved. Per germline, CDR1 SQVTM and CDR2 ANQGSEA. Trimming left V 4 bases short and J 0 bases short, with 12 bases between. This CDR3 has 14 amino acids. CDR3 region: CSVATLNMNTEAFF. CDR3 in DNA: TGCAGCGTTGCTACGTTAAACATGAACACTGAAGCTTTCTTT.

This clone was picked up one time. The V call is TRBV5-1, the J call TRBJ1-3; 11 bases fit TRBD1. This CDR3 has 14 amino acids. In germline, CDR1 is SGHRS, CDR2 YFSETQ. V lost 4 bases to trimming and J lost 8 bases; unmatched junction nucleotides: 5. CDR3 in amino acids: CASSQGQGVDTIYF. CDR3 nucleotide sequence: TGCGCCAGCAGCCAGGGACAGGGGGTGGACACCATATATTTT.

The gene calls are TRBV5-6 and TRBJ1-5; weak D call: TRBD1 (5 bases). The CDR3 extends over 15 amino acids. The germline V gene encodes CDR1 SGHDT and CDR2 YYEEEE. V gave up 2 bases and J gave up 3 bases, with 12 bases separating them. The CDR3 is CASSFLQGDNQPQHF. CDR3 coding DNA: TGTGCCAGCAGCTTTTTGCAGGGCGACAATCAGCCCCAGCATTTT.

J is TRBJ1-2 and V is TRBV9; D is ambiguous. The V end was cut by 3 bases, the J end by 4 bases, with 7 bases between. The CDR3 extends over 12 amino acids. Germline CDR1 is SGDLS and CDR2 is YYNGEE. The CDR3 DNA is TGTGCCAGCAGCGCCGACGGCTATGGCTACACCTTC. The encoded protein is CASSADGYGYTF.

The gene calls are TRBV6-5 and TRBJ1-4; D not certain. The V gene lost 0 bases and the J gene lost 12 bases, with 17 bases spanning the gap. Germline loops: CDR1 MNHEY, CDR2 SVGAGI. This CDR3 is built from 15 residues. CDR3 protein: CASSYSPTLGDELFF. The CDR3, as DNA: TGTGCCAGCAGTTACTCCCCCACGCTCGGGGATGAACTGTTTTTT.

The table lists this clone with a count of one. The V gene is TRBV10-2, the J gene TRBJ2-7, with TRBD1 matching over 8 bases. The V gene end was trimmed by 5 bases and the J gene end by 2 bases; junction bases not matched to a gene: 5. Looked up from germline, CDR1 is WSHSY and CDR2 is SAAADI. This CDR3 comprises 14 residues. The CDR3 DNA follows: TGCGCCAGCAGTTCAGGGGGCTTTACCTACGAGCAGTACTTC. Its protein is CASSSGGFTYEQYF.

V is TRBV4-1 and J is TRBJ2-7; tentatively, D is TRBD2 (6 bases). There are 16 residues in the CDR3. The germline V gene has CDR1 MGHRA and CDR2 YSYEKL. Trimming removed 0 bases from V and 0 bases from J, with 12 bases in between. The CDR3 sequence is CASSQDRPGVSYEQYF. DNA of the CDR3: TGCGCCAGCAGCCAAGATCGTCCGGGGGTCTCCTACGAGCAGTACTTC.

By sample share, this clone is medium-sized. V usage is TRBV19 and J usage is TRBJ1-3; a weak D match, TRBD1 (5 bases). Germline V gene sequence: CDR1 LNHDA, CDR2 SQIVND (reference sequence). With 3 bases removed from V and 2 bases from J, the gap between germline ends came to 11 bases. CDR3 length: 15 residues. CDR3 amino acids: CASSMLETAGNTIYF. The CDR3 coding sequence is TGTGCCAGTAGTATGCTAGAGACAGCTGGAAACACCATATATTTT. The full variable domain, its missing parts supplied by reference TRBV19 and TRBJ1-3, is DGGITQSPKYLFRKEGQNVTLSCEQNLNHDAMYWYRQDPGQGLRLIYYSQIVNDFQKGDIAEGYSVSREKKESFPLTVTSAQKNPTAFYLCASSMLETAGNTIYFGEGSWLTVV.

The V call is TRBV11-1, the J call TRBJ2-1, with 11 bases lining up with TRBD2. This CDR3 spans 18 amino acids. CDR1 is SGHAT, CDR2 FQDESV, per germline (reference sequence). With 3 bases clipped from V and 0 bases from J, the junction kept 7 bases outside the gene matches. This CDR3 is CASSLTSGDWSSYNEQFF. DNA for the CDR3: TGTGCCAGCAGCTTGACTAGCGGGGACTGGAGCTCCTACAATGAGCAGTTCTTC.

The J gene is TRBJ1-2, the V gene TRBV29-1; 8 bases match TRBD1. CDR1 and CDR2 from the germline V gene are SQVTM and ANQGSEA. J gave up 2 bases and V 4 bases, and 0 bases lay outside the gene matches. The CDR3 spans 12 residues. The CDR3 DNA sequence: TGCAGCGTTGGGACAGGGAACTATGGCTACACCTTC. Protein product: CSVGTGNYGYTF.

The chain combines TRBV15 with TRBJ1-4; D perhaps matches TRBD1 (6 bases). The CDR3 has 16 residues. Per the germline V gene, CDR1 is LNHNV and CDR2 is YYDKDF (reference sequence). Trimming took 1 base from V and 7 from J, leaving 16 bases between them. CDR3 DNA sequence: TGTGCCACCAGCAGAGGCCGGACAGAGCTAAGTGAAAAACTGTTTTTT. Translated: CATSRGRTELSEKLFF.